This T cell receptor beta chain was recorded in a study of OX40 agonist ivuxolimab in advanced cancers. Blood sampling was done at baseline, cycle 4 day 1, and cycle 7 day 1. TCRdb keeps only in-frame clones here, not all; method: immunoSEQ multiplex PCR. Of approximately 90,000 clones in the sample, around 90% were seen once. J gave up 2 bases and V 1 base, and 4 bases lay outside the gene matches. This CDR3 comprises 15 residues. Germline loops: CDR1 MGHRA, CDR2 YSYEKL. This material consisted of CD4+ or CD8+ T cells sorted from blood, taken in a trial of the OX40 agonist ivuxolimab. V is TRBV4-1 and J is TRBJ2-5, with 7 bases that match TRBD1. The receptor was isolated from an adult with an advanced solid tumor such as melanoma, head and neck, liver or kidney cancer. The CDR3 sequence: CASSQARTGQETQYF. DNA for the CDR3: TGCGCCAGCAGCCAAGCGCGGACAGGTCAAGAGACCCAGTACTTC.